This entry lists 6 T cell receptor beta chains sequenced from one sample in a study of blood T cell repertoires in COVID-19. Profiling relied on immunoSEQ multiplex PCR, and the TCRdb table lists in-frame clones only, not all of them. The sample has 45,000 to 50,000 clones, 83% seen once. The sequenced sample was peripheral blood. The receptors shown here come from a man older than 75 in a cohort sampled during active COVID-19.

The chain joins TRBV11-2 to TRBJ1-2, with D possibly matching TRBD1 (5 bases). The CDR3 totals 13 residues. Trimming took 5 bases from V and 8 from J, leaving 15 bases between them. Germline assignment: CDR1 SGHAT and CDR2 FQNNGV. In DNA, the CDR3 is TGTGCCAGCAGCCCCTTTGGGGCGGCGGGCTACACCTTC. Its translation: CASSPFGAAGYTF.

This clone has more than one count but fewer than ten. The rearrangement links TRBV12-3 or TRBV12-4 to TRBJ2-5, with a tentative D call TRBD1 (6 bases). This CDR3 is 13 amino acids long. V gave up 6 bases and J gave up 2 bases, with 10 bases separating them. CDR3 sequence reads: CASRLQGQETQYF. The CDR3 DNA reads TGTGCCAGCAGGCTACAGGGACAAGAGACCCAGTACTTC.

The V gene is TRBV19, the J gene TRBJ1-2; D perhaps matches TRBD1 (6 bases). The germline V gene has CDR1 LNHDA and CDR2 SQIVND (reference sequence). This CDR3 has 15 amino acids. V shed 5 bases and J shed 6 bases, with 19 bases lying between them. The chain's CDR3 is CASSGNRVDWHGYTF. The CDR3 region has the DNA TGTGCCAGTAGTGGTAACAGGGTAGATTGGCATGGCTACACCTTC.

The chain employs TRBV27 and TRBJ2-7, with 8 nucleotides matching TRBD1. J gave up 2 bases and V 0 bases, and 3 bases lay outside the gene matches. The CDR3 consists of 15 residues. Germline lookup yields CDR1 MNHEY and CDR2 SMNVEV (reference sequence). The CDR3 loop is CASSLSGQGAYEQYF. CDR3 coding DNA: TGTGCCAGCAGTTTATCCGGACAGGGAGCCTACGAGCAGTACTTC.

The chain couples TRBV7-3 to TRBJ1-2, with D perhaps matching TRBD1 (5 bases). V lost 5 bases, J lost 8 bases, and 18 bases lay in between. Germline V gives CDR1 SGHTA, CDR2 FQGTGA. This CDR3 contains 14 residues. CDR3 DNA sequence: TGTGCCAGCAGCCAGGGCAGAACGCGTGGAGGCTACACCTTC. As protein: CASSQGRTRGGYTF.

The chain is built from TRBV11-2 and TRBJ2-1; TRBD1 matches 8 bases. Trimming cost V 1 base and J 0 bases; bases outside gene matches: 8. Germline V gene lookup returns CDR1 SGHAT and CDR2 FQNNGV. The CDR3 consists of 18 residues. The CDR3 sequence is CASSLVDRVLSSYNEQFF. The CDR3 DNA reads TGTGCCAGCAGCTTAGTGGACAGGGTTCTAAGCTCCTACAATGAGCAGTTCTTC.